In its sample, the clone carrying this T cell receptor beta chain was seen many times. The antigen is undetermined. These data belong to a study of identical twins. Everyone who donated was a healthy Caucasian. TCRdb re-called the 5' RACE reads through MiXCR, storing one row per CDR3 protein. The sample yields hundreds of thousands of distinct CDR3 sequences, 12% seen once. This CDR3 has 14 residues. Trimming removed 8 bases from V and 2 bases from J, with 13 bases in between. CDR1 and CDR2 from the germline V gene are SGHRS and YFSETQ. Overall study findings and caveats: One should note that invariant MAIT and iNKT cells could partly confound zero-insertion analyses.

These data were likewise used in another study, on yellow fever vaccine responses in identical twins.

This receptor was obtained from a woman aged 18-30 years in good health. The J gene is TRBJ2-2, the V gene TRBV5-1, with D perhaps matching TRBD1 (5 bases). Input material: PBMCs. CDR3 DNA sequence: TGCGCCAGAAGGGGCACAACTAACACCGGGGAGCTGTTTTTT. It yields the protein CARRGTTNTGELFF. Full variable domain (missing parts from reference TRBV5-1 and TRBJ2-2): KAGVTQTPRYLIKTRGQQVTLSCSPISGHRSVSWYQQTPGQGLQFLFEYFSETQRNKGNFPGRFSGRQFSNSRSEMNVSTLELGDSALYLCARRGTTNTGELFFGEGSRLTVL.